These 22 T cell receptor beta chains originate from one sample sequenced in a study of T-cell memory formation after mild COVID-19. TCRdb used MiXCR to reprocess the 5' RACE reads, holding one entry per CDR3 protein. The data show 190,000 or so distinct CDR3 sequences, with about 11% seen just once and approximately 3% held by the top ten. The source material was PBMCs or a T cell subset sorted from them (not recorded which). Source of these receptors: a man in his late teens or twenties who had mild COVID-19 (a few samples of this study predate the infection). Cell type and time point are not known.

This sequence joins TRBV24-1 and TRBJ2-3, with 9 bases identical to TRBD2. This CDR3 is 15 amino acids long. Per the germline V gene, CDR1 is KGHDR and CDR2 is SFDVKD. The junction had 2 bases not matched to a gene; V was cut back by 4 bases and J by 1 base. The DNA of the CDR3 is TGTGCCACCAGTGACGTAGCGGGGGGCACAGATACGCAGTATTTT. It translates to CATSDVAGGTDTQYF.

This chain joins TRBV5-1 and TRBJ2-3; possible D gene TRBD1, 6 bases. V lost 5 bases and J 5 bases, leaving 15 bases between the germline ends. CDR3 size: 14 residues. Per the germline V gene, CDR1 is SGHRS and CDR2 is YFSETQ. Here the CDR3 reads CASSGWQGRDTQYF. The CDR3 region has the DNA TGCGCCAGCAGTGGGTGGCAGGGGCGAGATACGCAGTATTTT.

In this sample, this clonotype turned up many times. V gene TRBV5-1 combines with J gene TRBJ2-7; weak D call: TRBD2 (5 bases). The CDR3 runs 14 residues. The V end lost 4 bases, the J end lost 0 bases, and 11 bases lay between the germline ends. Germline lookup yields CDR1 SGHRS and CDR2 YFSETQ. In DNA, the CDR3 is TGCGCCAGCAGCAGCACGGGGAACTCCTACGAGCAGTACTTC. It specifies CASSSTGNSYEQYF.

This clonotype came up many times. This chain connects TRBV18 to TRBJ1-1, with no clear D. The V gene's germline CDR1 is KGHSH and CDR2 LQKENI. This CDR3 spans 13 amino acids. V lost 8 bases and J 1 base, leaving 11 bases between the germline ends. Written as DNA, the CDR3 is TGTGCCAGCAGTCCGCCGGGGAACACTGAAGCTTTCTTT. It encodes CASSPPGNTEAFF.

This clonotype was counted between two and nine times. V gene TRBV12-3 or TRBV12-4 combines with J gene TRBJ2-1, with D perhaps matching TRBD1 or TRBD2 (6 bases each). This CDR3 is 15 amino acids long. Trimming left V 5 bases short and J 4 bases short, with 15 bases between. The CDR3 here is CASSTARRGYNEQFF. Written as DNA, the CDR3 is TGTGCCAGCAGTACGGCAAGGAGGGGGTACAATGAGCAGTTCTTC.

There are a few counts of this clonotype. The V gene is TRBV15, the J gene TRBJ1-1; no clear D. Germline CDR1 reads LNHNV; CDR2 reads YYDKDF (reference sequence). Trimming left V 0 bases short and J 1 base short, with 9 bases between. The CDR3 runs to 15 residues. In DNA, the CDR3 is TGTGCCACCAGCAGAGATCGGGTCACGAACACTGAAGCTTTCTTT. Its translation: CATSRDRVTNTEAFF.

This clonotype was detected only a few times. The V call is TRBV7-2, the J call TRBJ1-6, with unresolved D. The CDR3 runs to 13 residues. Germline V gene data show CDR1 as SGHTA and CDR2 as FQGNSA. V shed 8 bases and J shed 8 bases, with 13 bases lying between them. The CDR3 coding sequence is TGTGCCAGCGGGAGGATAGTAGATTCACCCCTCCACTTT. Protein sequence: CASGRIVDSPLHF.

The chain joins TRBV7-9 to TRBJ1-1; D unclear. Germline CDR1 and CDR2: SEHNR and FQNEAQ (reference sequence). Trimming pared 6 bases from V and 6 bases from J, leaving 5 bases between. The CDR3 covers 10 residues. This chain's CDR3 is CASSHPEAFF. The CDR3 coding sequence is TGTGCCAGCAGTCACCCTGAAGCTTTCTTT. Looking up the rest from reference TRBV7-9 and TRBJ1-1 gives the full variable domain: DTGVSQNPRHKITKRGQNVTFRCDPISEHNRLYWYRQTLGQGPEFLTYFQNEAQLEKSRLLSDRFSAERPKGSFSTLEIQRTEQGDSAMYLCASSHPEAFFGQGTRLTVV.

This clonotype turned up a few times. The V call is TRBV5-1, the J call TRBJ2-7; the D gene is possibly TRBD1 (5 bases). Germline V gene lookup returns CDR1 SGHRS and CDR2 YFSETQ. There are 13 residues in the CDR3. The germline V and J ends were trimmed by 2 bases and 6 bases, with 12 bases remaining between them. The CDR3 reads CASSFVGAREQYF. As DNA, the CDR3 is TGCGCCAGCAGCTTCGTAGGGGCTCGCGAGCAGTACTTC.

This clonotype was detected ten times or more. J is TRBJ2-2 and V is TRBV7-2; perhaps TRBD1 as D (5 bases). The V and J ends lost 0 bases and 5 bases respectively, with 7 bases between them. Germline V gene lookup returns CDR1 SGHTA and CDR2 FQGNSA. This CDR3 comprises 14 residues. CDR3 nucleotides: TGTGCCAGCAGCTTAGCCAGGGCTACCGGGGAGCTGTTTTTT. Protein sequence: CASSLARATGELFF.

The rearrangement joins TRBV29-1 to TRBJ2-5, with a weak D call TRBD2 (5 bases). The CDR3 covers 13 residues. CDR1 is SQVTM and CDR2 is ANQGSEA in the germline V gene. Trimming shortened V by 8 bases and J by 5 bases, and 18 bases separated the two germline ends. CDR3 loop: CSLSPTMGETQYF. As DNA, the CDR3 is TGCAGCCTCTCACCGACTATGGGGGAGACCCAGTACTTC. Combining the CDR3 with reference TRBV29-1 and TRBJ2-5 gives the whole variable domain SAVISQKPSRDICQRGTSLTIQCQVDSQVTMMFWYRQQPGQSLTLIATANQGSEATYESGFVIDKFPISRPNLTFSTLTVSNMSPEDSSIYLCSLSPTMGETQYFGPGTRLLVL.

This chain uses TRBV4-2 with TRBJ2-2, with D possibly TRBD1 on 5 matching bases. Per germline, CDR1 LGHNA and CDR2 YNFKEQ. V was pared by 2 bases and J by 2 bases, with 12 bases between. CDR3 size: 16 residues. CDR3 loop: CASSQNTGPNTGELFF. The CDR3 bases are TGTGCCAGCAGCCAAAATACAGGACCAAACACCGGGGAGCTGTTTTTT.

This clonotype was detected only a few times. This chain connects TRBV7-3 to TRBJ2-2; D is undetermined. Trimming stripped 2 bases from V and 7 bases from J, with 5 bases between. The CDR3 covers 12 residues. Germline V gene lookup returns CDR1 SGHTA and CDR2 FQGTGA. Written as DNA, the CDR3 is TGTGCCAGCAGCTTAGGGGACGGGGAGCTGTTTTTT. This codes for CASSLGDGELFF.

V gene TRBV20-1 combines with J gene TRBJ2-3, with TRBD2 matching over 8 bases. The CDR3 runs 15 residues. From germline, CDR1 is DFQATT and CDR2 SNEGSKA (reference sequence). V lost 5 bases to trimming and J lost 6 bases; unmatched junction nucleotides: 13. CDR3 protein: CSAPLQGLELDTQYF. In nucleotides, the CDR3 is TGCAGTGCTCCACTTCAGGGACTAGAGCTTGATACGCAGTATTTT.

This clonotype has only a few counts. This chain joins TRBV5-1 and TRBJ2-3; possibly TRBD2 for D (5 bases). Per germline, CDR1 SGHRS and CDR2 YFSETQ. This CDR3 has 14 residues. V lost 0 bases to trimming and J lost 5 bases, with 10 bases between them. The CDR3 bases are TGCGCCAGCAGCTTGGCCGGAGGAAAAGATACGCAGTATTTT. The encoded protein is CASSLAGGKDTQYF. The full variable domain, with the rest looked up from reference TRBV5-1 and TRBJ2-3, is KAGVTQTPRYLIKTRGQQVTLSCSPISGHRSVSWYQQTPGQGLQFLFEYFSETQRNKGNFPGRFSGRQFSNSRSEMNVSTLELGDSALYLCASSLAGGKDTQYFGPGTRLTVL.

There are a few counts of this clonotype. The rearrangement links TRBV7-2 to TRBJ1-2; D unclear. CDR1 and CDR2 from the germline V gene are SGHTA and FQGNSA. The CDR3 has 15 residues. The V gene lost 8 bases and the J gene lost 2 bases, with 18 bases spanning the gap. The CDR3 coding sequence is TGTGCCAGCTCCGGAGTCCCGGGGTTGAACTATGGCTACACCTTC. Protein: CASSGVPGLNYGYTF. The variable domain in full, with the rest retrieved from reference TRBV7-2 and TRBJ1-2, is GAGVSQSPSNKVTEKGKDVELRCDPISGHTALYWYRQSLGQGLEFLIYFQGNSAPDKSGLPSDRFSAERTGGSVSTLTIQRTQQEDSAVYLCASSGVPGLNYGYTFGSGTRLTVV.

This clonotype was found many times. The V and J genes are TRBV28 and TRBJ1-5; D not certain. Germline loops: CDR1 MDHEN, CDR2 SYDVKM. The CDR3 extends over 13 amino acids. Trimming shortened V by 6 bases and J by 4 bases, and 10 bases separated the two germline ends. The CDR3 region is CASRGKRNQPQHF. The CDR3 DNA reads as TGTGCCAGCAGGGGAAAGAGAAATCAGCCCCAGCATTTT.

This clonotype has just a few counts. V gene TRBV18 combines with J gene TRBJ1-5; the D is unclear. The CDR3 loop spans 15 amino acids. V lost 3 bases to trimming and J lost 2 bases, with 11 bases between them. Germline CDR1 reads KGHSH; CDR2 reads LQKENI. The CDR3 loop is CASSPNRQGNQPQHF. CDR3 coding DNA: TGTGCCAGCTCACCCAACCGGCAGGGCAATCAGCCCCAGCATTTT.

This clonotype was seen repeatedly, ten times or more. The genes are TRBV5-1 and TRBJ2-3, with 9 bases matching TRBD1. CDR1 SGHRS and CDR2 YFSETQ come from the germline V gene. Trimming removed 2 bases from V and 6 bases from J; junction bases left unmatched: 4. The length of the CDR3 is 14 residues. The CDR3 DNA reads as TGCGCCAGCAGCTTCCCAGACAGGGGGGATACGCAGTATTTT. Translating gives CASSFPDRGDTQYF.

V usage is TRBV2 and J usage is TRBJ1-2, with D maybe TRBD1 (6 bases). The germline V gene has CDR1 SNHLY and CDR2 FYNNEI. This CDR3 is built from 12 residues. V was trimmed by 7 bases and J by 4 bases, leaving 10 bases between them. As DNA, the CDR3 is TGTGCCAGCAAATCGACAGGCTATGGCTACACCTTC. It translates to CASKSTGYGYTF.

This clonotype has just a few counts. The rearrangement joins TRBV5-1 to TRBJ2-1; D is unclear. With 0 bases removed from V and 5 bases from J, the gap between germline ends came to 12 bases. CDR1 and CDR2 from the germline V gene are SGHRS and YFSETQ. CDR3 length: 15 amino acids. The CDR3 DNA is TGCGCCAGCAGCTTGGCACAGACTCCGAACAATGAGCAGTTCTTC. It codes for CASSLAQTPNNEQFF.

Ten or more counts support this clonotype. CDR3 region: CASSPRAGGPGDTQYF. The CDR3 DNA is TGTGCCAGCAGCCCTCGAGCGGGGGGGCCGGGCGATACGCAGTATTTT. J is TRBJ2-3 and V is TRBV7-7; 10 positions agree with TRBD2. The CDR3 has 16 amino acids. Germline CDR1 is SSHAT and CDR2 is FNYEAQ (reference sequence). V gave up 5 bases and J gave up 6 bases; unmatched junction bases: 11.